This TCR beta chain comes out of a study of radiotherapy plus CTLA-4 blockade in lung cancer. Study as a whole: Among enrolled patients, less than 20% responded and about 34% achieved disease control. The study's findings and limits: Reportedly, early blood T cell clone dynamics best predicted response, with interferon-beta. In blood, after radiotherapy plus ipilimumab, tumor-derived TCR clones expanded.

TCRdb keeps only in-frame clones here, not all; method: immunoSEQ multiplex PCR. The table has tens of thousands of clones, around 73% seen once. Patients had chemo-refractory metastatic non-small-cell lung cancer and received focal radiation plus CTLA-4 blockade that used ipilimumab. The CDR3 loop spans 16 amino acids. CDR1 and CDR2 from the germline V gene are SEHNR and FQNEAQ (reference sequence). Trimming removed 3 bases at V and 9 bases at J, with 18 bases between. There are a few counts of this clone. Its cognate antigen is unknown. Material: peripheral blood, obtained from a patient treated with radiotherapy plus ipilimumab. The rearrangement links TRBV7-9 to TRBJ1-6, with D possibly matching TRBD1 (6 bases). The source is a human donor with non-small cell lung cancer who had a complete response to radiotherapy plus ipilimumab. The chain's CDR3 is CASSFAQGNLGSPLHF. The DNA of the CDR3 is TGTGCCAGCAGCTTTGCACAGGGTAATCTTGGTTCACCCCTCCACTTT.